The source of this TCR beta chain is a study of Ad26.COV2.S vaccination and SARS-CoV-2 variants. The CDR3 totals 14 residues. CDR1 is LGHDT and CDR2 is YNNKEL in the germline V gene (reference sequence). V shed 6 bases and J shed 7 bases, with 13 bases lying between them. Treatment noted: roughly 19 received Ad26.COV2.S at low or high dose, single or two shots; about 5 received placebo; per-sample allocation not given. After the first vaccine or placebo injection, samples were drawn on day 63. Method: immunoSEQ multiplex PCR; TCRdb's copy keeps in-frame clones and lacks some. The profile covers 300,000 to 400,000 clones, with around 89% appearing a single time and roughly 4.8% taken by the ten largest.

The sequenced sample was peripheral blood, obtained in a trial of Ad26.COV2.S vaccine versus placebo. The sequence derives from a person aged 18 to 65 who received the Ad26.COV2.S COVID-19 vaccine or a placebo. The V gene is TRBV3-1 (or the pseudogene TRBV3-2), the J gene TRBJ1-6; D is possibly TRBD1 (6 bases). This CDR3 reads CASSSGHPNSPLHF. CDR3 sequence (DNA): TGTGCCAGCAGTTCGGGACACCCAAATTCACCCCTCCACTTT.